This T cell receptor beta chain was found in a study of cytomegalovirus exposure and HLA in healthy donors (dated by TCRdb to about 2017). With regard to the full study: In an earlier analysis of 587 of the donors, around 300 Gb of sequence data and 100 million or so unique TCR beta sequences from about 179 million T cells were reported. Among the roughly 430 genotyped donors, approximately 76% belonged to the genetic ancestry cluster associated with self-reported Caucasian donors. An earlier analysis of 587 of the donors used high-throughput TCR beta sequencing to judge whether each TCR beta V gene segment behaved as functional or pseudogenic. A few DR-DQ haplotypes were treated as single units for association and clustering because of strong linkage in the cohort. In a later genetic analysis, genome-wide SNP genotypes for about 65% of the roughly 670 donors were used, and that subset was treated as a discovery cohort. The study used immunosequencing to profile the T cell repertoires of approximately 690 subjects and linked those repertoires to cytomegalovirus serostatus. The number of typed donors differed by locus: about 620-630 for A, B, C, DRB1 and DQB1; approximately 530 for DQA1; approximately 600 for DPA1; and about 450 for DPB1. To predict cytomegalovirus infection status, the study brought together high-throughput TCR immunosequencing, statistical association of individual TCRs with disease status, and machine learning. An early release covering about 600 HLA-typed donors comprised approximately 300 gigabases of sequencing data and around 80 million unique TCR sequences. In addition to the first cohort of around 670 subjects, a separate validation cohort of 120 different subjects was used. Alongside the repertoire data, information on donor age, sex, ethnicity and CMV serostatus was compiled. In a later analysis, previously published TCR beta repertoires from 600 to 850 donors were re-analyzed and high-resolution HLA genotyping was added so that TCR occurrence patterns could be studied. All discovery cohort repertoires had been generated using a single sequencing platform. On average, 235,054 unique TCR beta nucleotide sequences were sequenced per donor among fewer than 500 genotyped donors of the cohort, with roughly 18% of those sequences being non-productive. The study aimed to test whether cataloging public T cell receptors could reveal signatures of past pathogen exposure. HLA typing included class I and class II loci at four-digit resolution. Rather than drawing on any new phenotypic data, the later analysis identified candidate immune exposures from TCR beta sequences and the way those sequences occurred across donors.

From its cysteine to its phenylalanine, the CDR3 spans 15 amino acids. This entry keeps only the CDR3 DNA: 45 bases, framed from base 1. V ends up 4 bases short and J 5 bases short, with an unmatched junction base count of 12. In the germline V gene, CDR1 corresponds to SGHRS and CDR2 to YFSETQ. For this clone: Its antigen is unknown. Base qualities were left out, and no much larger clone turns up one base away.

What the study reported, not specific to this receptor: Only TCR beta chains were sequenced in this cohort, and the absence of alpha or paired-chain data limited detectable features. A group of highly shared sequence variants was considered likely to be a technical artifact of the sequencing pipeline. Immune exposure information for the cohort was limited to CMV serostatus. In vitro tests confirmed that a few of the cytomegalovirus-associated TCR beta chains recognize cytomegalovirus antigens. A later analysis found that most CMV-associated TCR beta chains appeared HLA-restricted, with HLA associations seemingly driven largely by CMV exposure. In a later analysis, TCR association rates were found to vary across HLA loci, with the most associated TCRs seen for DRB1 alleles and the fewest for HLA-C alleles. Because counts were too low, some 16 rarely observed V segments, including chromosome 9 orphons, were excluded from the earlier analysis of some 590 of the donors. The authors suggested that the approach could potentially be extended to other disease states and immunological phenotypes. A later genetic analysis reported fewer N-insertions in productive TCRs among donors in an Asian-associated ancestry cluster than the roughly 700-donor mean. Because the 87-base-pair reads could not distinguish some IMGT-functional V segments, including TRBV6-2 and TRBV6-3, those segments were excluded. In an earlier analysis of more than 450 of the donors, most TCR beta V segments were observed in productive rearrangements about 90% or about 30% of the time, broadly matching IMGT annotations. While some public TCRs were present in many individuals, most TCR sequences turned up only very rarely across donors. In a later analysis, HLA-associated TCR beta chains were found to be more clonally expanded and to have lower generation probabilities than equally common non-associated chains. Sequencing depth was assumed to be roughly uniform across donors in the presence/absence analyses, though that assumption may not hold. Cytomegalovirus status was reported to be diagnosed by the classifier with high specificity and sensitivity in both the original and validation cohorts. Because some donors lacked HLA typing at each locus, the association tests relied only on the typed subset. The study listed 164 TCR beta chains as associated with cytomegalovirus. In a later genetic analysis, a missense DCLRE1C variant was associated with V-gene and J-gene trimming of TCR beta chains, and the association was replicated in an independent cohort. Strong co-occurrence of HLA alleles, especially DR and DQ, made assigning TCR associations to individual alleles difficult. A further reported finding was that TCR beta sequences accurately predicted the HLA-A and HLA-B alleles for most subjects in the first cohort. A later analysis reported that several top co-occurrence clusters appeared linked to parvovirus B19, influenza, CMV and Epstein-Barr virus. Linkage disequilibrium might explain the correlated functional status among segregating V segments, but an unknown experimental factor could not be excluded. Specific HLA alleles were associated with 16,951 TCR beta sequences at a false discovery rate of 0.05 in a later analysis.

The cohort was made up of 666 healthy bone marrow donors. At the time of sampling, every cohort member was nominally healthy, though immune exposures that went unrecorded were likely present. The donor tested CMV seropositive, placing the donor among the approximately 290 seropositive members of the cohort. A peripheral blood sample was collected from each donor, and TCR beta sequencing was performed on peripheral blood mononuclear cells. Genomic DNA was extracted from the blood cell samples with the Qiagen DNeasy Blood Extraction Kit. Library preparation employed the immunoSEQ multiplex PCR assay. A mixture of 60 forward primers for TCR Vbeta segments and 13 reverse primers for TCR Jbeta segments was used in the multiplex PCR. A multiplex PCR assay on genomic DNA amplified the CDR3 region of rearranged TCR beta genes. On the Illumina HiSeq System, the amplified TCR beta libraries were sequenced as 87-base-pair reads. In the authors' own workflow: Across the 500 to 850 repertoires, a later analysis counted approximately 75 million unique TCR beta chains, approximately 12 million of which were shared by at least two donors. A nearest-neighbor algorithm error-corrected the raw reads and collapsed the reads into unique sequences, merging closely related sequences to remove PCR and sequencing errors. V, D and J gene segments were assigned by aligning CDR3 sequences to IMGT reference sequences. For a sequence to be retained, a match of at least six nucleotides was required to both a V gene segment and a J gene segment. Rearrangements were classified as productive when the CDR3 lacked stop codons and remained in frame with V and J, and all other rearrangements were classified as non-productive. Following IMGT convention, CDR3 was defined as the stretch from the second conserved V-encoded cysteine up to the conserved J-encoded phenylalanine. The earlier analysis of 587 of the donors excluded sequences that lacked an unambiguous match to a single V gene segment. An earlier analysis of a few hundred of the donors classified V segments as functional when productive rearrangements were above 56.7% and as segregating when the standard deviation between donors was above 5%. A statistical classification framework was built for diagnosing cytomegalovirus status from the catalog of TCR beta chain sequences. V and J gene assignment, in a later analysis, came from comparing TCR nucleotide sequences with IMGT/GENE-DB human TR gene sequences. In a later analysis, CDR3 sequences and most-parsimonious VDJ recombination scenarios were assigned using the TCRdist pipeline. A later analysis defined each TCR beta chain by its CDR3 amino acid sequence plus V-gene family, and excluded reads lacking a unique V-gene family. To address suspected cross-contamination and a sequencing artifact, a later analysis removed under 600 highly shared, low-generation-probability nucleotide sequences. In a later analysis, a clonal expansion index for each public chain was calculated from normalized within-repertoire ranks of inferred template counts. In a later analysis, generation probabilities were computed using a VDJ recombination model fitted to out-of-frame rearrangements, and the results were checked against IGoR. Hypergeometric tests were used in a later analysis to score TCR-TCR, TCR-HLA and TCR-CMV co-occurrence, with a repertoire-size bias correction applied to the TCR pairs. To estimate false discovery rates, a later analysis permuted the HLA or CMV assignments 20 times. In a later analysis, co-occurring TCRs were grouped using DBSCAN, and TCRdist sequence similarity was added for clustering within HLA-allele-positive subsets. Co-occurrence clustering excluded repertoires with fewer than 30,000 or more than 120,000 public chains, plus five with anomalous nucleotide sharing. The table comes from immuneACCESS by way of TCRdb, which keeps in-frame sequences with V and J called. Part of the clones is missing from these tables; in studies checked, under half for an unresolved V gene and the rest for unknown reasons. V, J and clone size derive from that table, while D and trimming were established from the DNA sequence. The sample table contains around 140,000 clones; only one count was recorded for about 74% of them. Less than 15% of the sample lies in the top ten.

The V and J segments used are TRBV5-1 and TRBJ2-7, and 7 junction bases match TRBD2. The source is a man aged 35-49 years in good health and CMV-seropositive. The sample comprised PBMCs. CDR3 sequence: CASSTGGSSLDEQYF. DNA sequence: TGCGCCAGCAGCACCGGGGGGAGCTCTTTGGACGAGCAGTACTTC.